The 17 T cell receptor beta chains given below trace back to one sample, sequenced in a study of T cell responses to AZD1222 COVID-19 vaccine. Method: immunoSEQ multiplex PCR; TCRdb's copy keeps in-frame clones and lacks some. The sample consists of around 67,000 clones, roughly 84% of them appearing once. This specimen consisted of peripheral blood, obtained on day 0 of AZD1222 vaccination. Receptors originate from an adult in good health.

CDR3 residues: CASSQPRAGSNTEAFF. CDR3 in DNA: TGTGCCAGCAGCCAGCCGCGCGCGGGGTCGAACACTGAAGCTTTCTTT. This rearrangement joins TRBV4-2 to TRBJ1-1, with D uncertain. The CDR3 extends over 16 amino acids. V was shortened by 3 bases and J by 1 base, with 15 bases between the two germline ends. The germline V gene encodes CDR1 LGHNA and CDR2 YNFKEQ.

The chain couples TRBV18 to TRBJ1-5, with D unresolved. Germline assignment: CDR1 KGHSH and CDR2 LQKENI. This CDR3 has 11 residues. V lost 3 bases to trimming and J lost 6 bases, with 3 bases between them. The CDR3 DNA follows: TGTGCCAGCTCACCCGGTCAGCCCCAGCATTTT. Its protein product is CASSPGQPQHF.

The chain links TRBV7-8 to TRBJ1-1; perhaps TRBD1 as D (5 bases). This CDR3 is built from 13 residues. Looked up from germline, CDR1 is SGHVS and CDR2 is FQNEAQ. V was pared by 4 bases and J by 5 bases, with 11 bases between. The chain's CDR3 is CASSSTRVTEAFF. CDR3 coding DNA: TGTGCCAGCAGCTCAACCAGGGTTACTGAAGCTTTCTTT.

The chain couples TRBV19 to TRBJ1-1; TRBD1 might be the D (6 bases). Germline CDR1 is LNHDA and CDR2 is SQIVND (reference sequence). The CDR3 consists of 20 residues. V was clipped by 0 bases and J by 0 bases, with 23 bases between them. The CDR3 sequence is CASSIDSTTGRGWVNTEAFF. As DNA, the CDR3 is TGTGCCAGTAGTATAGATTCTACTACAGGGAGGGGATGGGTGAACACTGAAGCTTTCTTT.

V usage is TRBV5-6 and J usage is TRBJ1-2, with 7 bases fitting TRBD1. With V trimmed by 3 bases and J by 0 bases, 5 bases remained unmatched. CDR1 is SGHDT and CDR2 is YYEEEE in the germline V gene. The CDR3 spans 15 residues. CDR3 sequence: CASSSYRGANYGYTF. CDR3 in DNA: TGTGCCAGCAGCTCCTACAGGGGAGCTAACTATGGCTACACCTTC.

This clone was counted a few times. A junction boundary mismatches the germline segment, possibly from a read error. The rearrangement links TRBV3-1 (or the pseudogene TRBV3-2) to TRBJ1-3, with D hard to call. The germline V gene has CDR1 LGHDT and CDR2 YNNKEL (reference sequence). This CDR3 is 17 amino acids long. CDR3: CASSHHTRTESGKHHIF. The DNA for the CDR3 is TGTGCCAGCAGCCATCACACCCGGACGGAGTCTGGGAAACACCATATATTT.

J is TRBJ2-7 and V is TRBV5-5, with 14 bases identical to TRBD2. Germline trimming cut 4 bases from V and 3 bases from J; bases unmatched to any gene: 6. From germline, CDR1 is SGHKS and CDR2 YYEKEE (reference sequence). This CDR3 is 16 amino acids long. The CDR3 DNA reads TGTGCCAGCAGCCCTGGACTAGCGGGGGGCCACTACGAGCAGTACTTC. The encoded protein is CASSPGLAGGHYEQYF. Based on the CDR3 plus reference TRBV5-5 and TRBJ2-7, the full variable domain is DAGVTQSPTHLIKTRGQQVTLRCSPISGHKSVSWYQQVLGQGPQFIFQYYEKEERGRGNFPDRFSARQFPNYSSELNVNALLLGDSALYLCASSPGLAGGHYEQYFGPGTRLTVT.

V and J are TRBV30 and TRBJ1-5; no clear D. This CDR3 region has 12 residues. The germline V gene has CDR1 GTSNPN and CDR2 SVGIG (reference sequence). Trimming stripped 2 bases from V and 8 bases from J, with 10 bases between. This CDR3 is CAWSPGMKPQHF. CDR3 bases: TGTGCCTGGAGTCCGGGAATGAAGCCCCAGCATTTT.

This chain links TRBV2 with TRBJ1-5; 9 bases line up with TRBD1. The CDR3 is 11 residues long. J was trimmed by 14 bases and V by 4 bases; bases with no gene match: 3. Germline-derived CDR1 and CDR2 are SNHLY and FYNNEI. Here the CDR3 DNA reads TGTGCCAGCAGTGGGGACAGGGACAAGCATTTT. It codes for CASSGDRDKHF.

The J gene is TRBJ2-3, the V gene TRBV20-1, with D perhaps given as TRBD1 or TRBD2 (7 bases each). The CDR3 length is 18 residues. The V end was cut by 6 bases, the J end by 1 base, with 26 bases between. Germline V gene data show CDR1 as DFQATT and CDR2 as SNEGSKA (reference sequence). The DNA for the CDR3 is TGCAGTGCGAGTGGGGCAGCAGGGGGGGCCGTTGGCACAGATACGCAGTATTTT. Protein sequence: CSASGAAGGAVGTDTQYF.

The CDR3 coding sequence is TGTGCCAGCAAGGGACAGGGTGATAATTCACCCCTCCACTTT. Residues: CASKGQGDNSPLHF. The chain combines TRBV6-6 with TRBJ1-6, with 9 bases lining up with TRBD1. The germline CDR1 and CDR2 sequences are MNHNY and SVGAGI (reference sequence). CDR3 length: 14 amino acids. J was trimmed by 5 bases and V by 7 bases; bases with no gene match: 3.

This chain uses TRBV3-1 (or the pseudogene TRBV3-2) with TRBJ1-5; a weak D match, TRBD1 (6 bases). This CDR3 is built from 17 residues. Trimming removed 1 base at V and 6 bases at J, with 19 bases between. The germline V gene has CDR1 LGHDT and CDR2 YNNKEL (reference sequence). In nucleotides, the CDR3 is TGTGCCAGCAGCCAAGTAGGAGGGGTGGGCAGGGGTCAGCCCCAGCATTTT. Amino acids: CASSQVGGVGRGQPQHF.

V gene TRBV11-3 combines with J gene TRBJ2-5, with D possibly called TRBD1 or TRBD2 (7 bases each). The V end was cut by 5 bases, the J end by 5 bases, with 18 bases between. The germline gives CDR1 SGHNT, CDR2 YENEEA. CDR3 length equals 15 residues. The CDR3 spells CASSRAHQGGETQYF. CDR3 nucleotide sequence: TGTGCCAGCAGCCGCGCCCACCAGGGGGGGGAGACCCAGTACTTC. Looking up the rest from reference TRBV11-3 and TRBJ2-5 gives the full variable domain: EAGVVQSPRYKIIEKKQPVAFWCNPISGHNTLYWYLQNLGQGPELLIRYENEEAVDDSQLPKDRFSAERLKGVDSTLKIQPAELGDSAVYLCASSRAHQGGETQYFGPGTRLLVL.

This CDR3 is CASSHTSTVYGYTF. The CDR3 bases are TGTGCCAGCAGCCATACTTCCACGGTCTATGGCTACACCTTC. V gene TRBV3-1 (or the pseudogene TRBV3-2) combines with J gene TRBJ1-2; no clear D. CDR1 is LGHDT and CDR2 is YNNKEL in the germline V gene (reference sequence). Trimming took 3 bases from V and 4 from J, leaving 12 bases between them. CDR3 length equals 14 residues.

This sequence joins TRBV4-3 and TRBJ2-3; D not certain. CDR1 LGHNA and CDR2 YSLEER come from the germline V gene. Trimming removed 4 bases from V and 0 bases from J, with 14 bases in between. This CDR3 contains 16 residues. CDR3 sequence reads: CASSLLGSISTDTQYF. The CDR3 DNA follows: TGCGCCAGCAGCCTTTTGGGTTCGATTAGCACAGATACGCAGTATTTT.

The genes are TRBV11-2 and TRBJ2-3; 7 bases align to TRBD1. Germline CDR1 is SGHAT and CDR2 is FQNNGV. With V trimmed by 5 bases and J by 5 bases, 7 bases remained unmatched. This CDR3 has 14 amino acids. The CDR3, as DNA: TGTGCCAGCAGCAGACAGGGACCCCAAGATACGCAGTATTTT. This translates into CASSRQGPQDTQYF.

This clone occurred once. The chain joins TRBV2 to TRBJ1-1; possible D gene TRBD1, 6 bases. Germline-derived CDR1 and CDR2 are SNHLY and FYNNEI. V was clipped by 7 bases and J by 0 bases, with 9 bases between them. The CDR3 has 13 residues. The CDR3 reads CASNGQMNTEAFF. CDR3 coding DNA: TGTGCCAGCAACGGACAGATGAACACTGAAGCTTTCTTT.